This T cell receptor beta chain was observed in a study of blood T cell repertoires in COVID-19. The participants were between roughly 18 and 89 years old and came from 24 US areas. Germline CDR1 is MNHEY and CDR2 is SVGEGT. This CDR3 is 15 amino acids long. The V and J ends lost 2 bases and 9 bases, in that order; junction bases with no gene match: 10. Using immunoSEQ multiplex PCR, the repertoire was profiled, and TCRdb retains in-frame clones only, with some absent. Of 180,000 or so clones listed, 80% are singletons. The TCR sequence derives from a man aged 60-69 years who had been exposed to COVID-19. The V gene is TRBV6-2 or TRBV6-3, the J gene TRBJ1-5, with 7 bases aligning to TRBD1. What was sequenced was PBMCs or T cells enriched from blood (not recorded which). The CDR3 bases are TGTGCCAGCAGTTACCCCCCCGGACAGGCGGGGCCCCAGCATTTT. Its protein product is CASSYPPGQAGPQHF.